This is a list of T cell receptor beta chains from one sample in a study of CD8+ T cells in alopecia areata. The protocol was immunoSEQ multiplex PCR, while the TCRdb copy is restricted to in-frame clones and leaves out a portion. There are around 100,000 clones in the sample; roughly three fifths occur only once, and 9% to 15% lies in the top ten. The specimen comprised CD8+ T cells sorted from blood, sampled at week 24, from a patient treated with tofacitinib. These receptor sequences come from a human donor with alopecia areata. Both conserved end residues are part of each CDR3. The order of the fields is V gene, J gene, clone size, D gene, CDR3 DNA, CDR3 protein. D genes are given only for firm matches. A clone size is listed for some rows: how often the clone was seen (once, few, many), or a class if it is expanded.

v_call: TRBV9
j_call: TRBJ1-2
clone_size: once
d_call: -
cdr3_nt: TGTGCCAGCAGCGTAGACGAGGGGATGGATGGCTACACCTTC
cdr3_aa: CASSVDEGMDGYTF

v_call: TRBV29-1
j_call: TRBJ1-2
clone_size: few
d_call: TRBD1
cdr3_nt: TGCAGCGTTGACGTGCGACAGGGGCCCCGGGGCTATGGCTACACCTTC
cdr3_aa: CSVDVRQGPRGYGYTF

v_call: TRBV25-1
j_call: TRBJ1-1
clone_size: -
d_call: -
cdr3_nt: TGTGCCAGCAGTAAGAGTCCCTCAGAAGCTTTCTTT
cdr3_aa: CASSKSPSEAFF

v_call: TRBV6-1
j_call: TRBJ2-7
clone_size: few
d_call: -
cdr3_nt: TGTGCCAGCAGTGAAGGAAGGGACTACGAGCAGTACTTC
cdr3_aa: CASSEGRDYEQYF

v_call: TRBV10-2
j_call: TRBJ2-5
clone_size: few
d_call: TRBD2
cdr3_nt: TGCGCCAGCACCGACGGGACTAGCGGGGATCGAGAGACCCAGTACTTC
cdr3_aa: CASTDGTSGDRETQYF

v_call: TRBV4-3
j_call: TRBJ2-3
clone_size: -
d_call: TRBD2
cdr3_nt: TGCGCCAGCAGCCGGAGGAGCGGGGGGGATCGCACAGATACGCAGTATTTT
cdr3_aa: CASSRRSGGDRTDTQYF

v_call: TRBV10-3
j_call: TRBJ2-1
clone_size: -
d_call: TRBD2
cdr3_nt: TGTGCCATCCGTTCGGGGGGGAATTCCTACAATGAGCAGTTCTTC
cdr3_aa: CAIRSGGNSYNEQFF

v_call: TRBV6-5
j_call: TRBJ1-3
clone_size: -
d_call: -
cdr3_nt: TGTGCCAGCAGTTGGACCGAGAGCTCTGGAAACACCATATATTTT
cdr3_aa: CASSWTESSGNTIYF

v_call: TRBV5-4
j_call: TRBJ2-3
clone_size: -
d_call: TRBD2
cdr3_nt: TGTGCCAGCGCGGGAGGGGGTGGCACAGATACGCAGTATTTT
cdr3_aa: CASAGGGGTDTQYF

v_call: TRBV29-1
j_call: TRBJ2-7
clone_size: -
d_call: TRBD1
cdr3_nt: TGCAGCGTGTGGACAGGGGACCTCTACGAGCAGTACTTC
cdr3_aa: CSVWTGDLYEQYF

v_call: TRBV9
j_call: TRBJ1-1
clone_size: -
d_call: TRBD1
cdr3_nt: TGTGCCAGCAGCCAGACAGGGGGATTGAACACTGAAGCTTTCTTT
cdr3_aa: CASSQTGGLNTEAFF

v_call: TRBV6-6
j_call: TRBJ2-7
clone_size: -
d_call: -
cdr3_nt: TGTGCCAGCAGTTACTCCGAGGGGGTCGACGAGCAGTACTTC
cdr3_aa: CASSYSEGVDEQYF

v_call: TRBV6-5
j_call: TRBJ2-7
clone_size: -
d_call: -
cdr3_nt: TGTGCCAGCACCCCGAGTGGCCTTACTTACTACGAGCAGTACTTC
cdr3_aa: CASTPSGLTYYEQYF

v_call: TRBV6-6
j_call: TRBJ2-3
clone_size: once
d_call: -
cdr3_nt: TGTGCCACGTCGGAGGCAGACGCTAGCACAGATACGCAGTATTTT
cdr3_aa: CATSEADASTDTQYF

v_call: TRBV30
j_call: TRBJ1-1
clone_size: -
d_call: -
cdr3_nt: TGTGCCTGGAGTGTATCGAACACTGAAGCTTTCTTT
cdr3_aa: CAWSVSNTEAFF

v_call: TRBV30
j_call: TRBJ1-1
clone_size: -
d_call: -
cdr3_nt: TGTGCCTGGAGTACGGGACTTGAAGCTTTCTTT
cdr3_aa: CAWSTGLEAFF

v_call: TRBV6-6
j_call: TRBJ2-2
clone_size: -
d_call: -
cdr3_nt: TGTGCCACTGGTGAGGGGGACACCGGGGAGCTGTTTTTT
cdr3_aa: CATGEGDTGELFF

v_call: TRBV9
j_call: TRBJ1-5
clone_size: few
d_call: -
cdr3_nt: TGTGCCAGCAGCGTAGAAGGGGAACAGCCCCAGCATTTT
cdr3_aa: CASSVEGEQPQHF

v_call: TRBV7-9
j_call: TRBJ2-7
clone_size: -
d_call: TRBD2
cdr3_nt: TGTGCCAGCAGCTTTGCGGGGGACTACGAGCAGTACTTC
cdr3_aa: CASSFAGDYEQYF

v_call: TRBV13
j_call: TRBJ2-3
clone_size: -
d_call: TRBD2
cdr3_nt: TGTGCCAGCAGCTTTTCCCCTCGACTAGCGGGGGGCACAGATACGCAGTATTTT
cdr3_aa: CASSFSPRLAGGTDTQYF

v_call: TRBV27
j_call: TRBJ2-7
clone_size: -
d_call: -
cdr3_nt: TGTGCCAGCAGTTTAAATGGCGAAGCCTACGAGCAGTACTTC
cdr3_aa: CASSLNGEAYEQYF

v_call: TRBV29-1
j_call: TRBJ2-5
clone_size: -
d_call: -
cdr3_nt: TGCAGCGCTGTCGGTGTGAGTCCCAAAGAGACCCAGTACTTC
cdr3_aa: CSAVGVSPKETQYF

v_call: TRBV12-5
j_call: TRBJ2-7
clone_size: -
d_call: TRBD1
cdr3_nt: TGTGCTAGTGGTCAATGGACAGGGGGTGACTACGAGCAGTACTTC
cdr3_aa: CASGQWTGGDYEQYF

v_call: TRBV13
j_call: TRBJ1-1
clone_size: -
d_call: -
cdr3_nt: TGTGCCAGCAGCGCGCCAGGCATGAACACTGAAGCTTTCTTT
cdr3_aa: CASSAPGMNTEAFF

v_call: TRBV29-1
j_call: TRBJ2-7
clone_size: -
d_call: TRBD1
cdr3_nt: TGCAGCGTTGAAGATCTGACAGGGGGGGACGAGCAGTACTTC
cdr3_aa: CSVEDLTGGDEQYF

v_call: TRBV6-5
j_call: TRBJ1-2
clone_size: -
d_call: -
cdr3_nt: TGTGCCAGCAGTCCAGGGAACTATGGCTACACCTTC
cdr3_aa: CASSPGNYGYTF

v_call: TRBV5-1
j_call: TRBJ2-5
clone_size: few
d_call: TRBD2
cdr3_nt: TGCGCCAGCAGCTTGGCCCTAGCGGGGGGCCAAGAGACCCAGTACTTC
cdr3_aa: CASSLALAGGQETQYF

v_call: TRBV9
j_call: TRBJ1-1
clone_size: -
d_call: TRBD1
cdr3_nt: TGTGCCAGCAGCGCACTAGGACAGGGGGAAACTGAAGCTTTCTTT
cdr3_aa: CASSALGQGETEAFF

v_call: TRBV6-1
j_call: TRBJ2-7
clone_size: -
d_call: TRBD1
cdr3_nt: TGTGCCAGCAGTGAACCGGGACAGCTCTACGAGCAGTACTTC
cdr3_aa: CASSEPGQLYEQYF

v_call: TRBV27
j_call: TRBJ2-4
clone_size: -
d_call: -
cdr3_nt: TGTGCCAGTTTAGACAGGTTTGACATTCAGTACTTC
cdr3_aa: CASLDRFDIQYF

v_call: TRBV10-3
j_call: TRBJ1-1
clone_size: -
d_call: -
cdr3_nt: TGTGCCATCAGTGTACGGGACAACTTGAACACTGAAGCTTTCTTT
cdr3_aa: CAISVRDNLNTEAFF

v_call: TRBV5-1
j_call: TRBJ1-2
clone_size: -
d_call: TRBD1
cdr3_nt: TGCGCCAGCAGCCTGGGACAGGGGGCCGTCTATGGCTACACCTTC
cdr3_aa: CASSLGQGAVYGYTF

v_call: TRBV19
j_call: TRBJ1-1
clone_size: -
d_call: -
cdr3_nt: TGTGCCACCACAGGAAACATGAACACTGAAGCTTTCTTT
cdr3_aa: CATTGNMNTEAFF

v_call: TRBV7-6
j_call: TRBJ1-2
clone_size: -
d_call: -
cdr3_nt: TGTGCCAGCAGCTTAGGCGCGAGAAATTCGAACTATGGCTACACCTTC
cdr3_aa: CASSLGARNSNYGYTF

v_call: TRBV7-2
j_call: TRBJ2-1
clone_size: -
d_call: -
cdr3_nt: TGTGCCAGCAGCTTACTAGGTGGCTACAATGAGCAGTTCTTC
cdr3_aa: CASSLLGGYNEQFF

v_call: TRBV27
j_call: TRBJ1-6
clone_size: -
d_call: TRBD1
cdr3_nt: TGTGCCAGCAGTTTAGGTCCCGGGACAGGGGATTCACCCCTCCACTTT
cdr3_aa: CASSLGPGTGDSPLHF

v_call: TRBV7-9
j_call: TRBJ1-5
clone_size: few
d_call: -
cdr3_nt: TGTGCCAGCAGCTTAGTGGGGAGCAATCAGCCCCAGCATTTT
cdr3_aa: CASSLVGSNQPQHF

v_call: TRBV9
j_call: TRBJ1-2
clone_size: -
d_call: -
cdr3_nt: TGTGCCAGCAGCGGAGTGGATGGCTACACCTTC
cdr3_aa: CASSGVDGYTF

v_call: TRBV13
j_call: TRBJ2-5
clone_size: -
d_call: -
cdr3_nt: TGTGCCAGCAGAAAGGACCTCCAGGAGACCCAGTACTTC
cdr3_aa: CASRKDLQETQYF

v_call: TRBV4-2
j_call: TRBJ1-2
clone_size: few
d_call: -
cdr3_nt: TGTGCCAGCAGCTTAGGGGTGGAACAGTACCGCTGCACCTTC
cdr3_aa: CASSLGVEQYRCTF

v_call: TRBV5-6
j_call: TRBJ2-3
clone_size: -
d_call: TRBD2
cdr3_nt: TGTGCCAGCAGCTTGGTGTCGGGACTAGGAGGTGCAGATACGCAGTATTTT
cdr3_aa: CASSLVSGLGGADTQYF